This T cell receptor (beta chain) stems from a study of shared clonotypes between healthy human individuals. Using about 220 ng DNA, approximately 30,000 T cell genomes, the sorted-subset replicate PCRs were run. Method: immunoSEQ multiplex PCR; TCRdb's copy keeps in-frame clones and lacks some. This sample has over a million clones, with 75% to 80% found just once. The CDR3 is 14 residues long. V dropped 4 bases and J dropped 3; count of bases not matched to a gene: 3. CDR1 MDHEN and CDR2 SYDVKM come from the germline V gene. This clone was observed a few times. Within the sample, other DNA sequences also encode this same CDR3.

The genes are TRBV28 and TRBJ1-5, with TRBD1 matching over 7 bases. The sequence was obtained from a man in his late teens or twenties in good health. Some clones in this sample may be carry-over from other donors' samples. The sequencing sample was made of memory CD4+ T cells from PBMCs. Indicated subset: CD45RA-negative fraction. CDR3 residues: CASSSGQINQPQHF. CDR3 DNA sequence: TGTGCCAGCAGTTCGGGACAGATCAATCAGCCCCAGCATTTT.